This T cell receptor (beta chain) was identified during a study of T cell repertoires in cytomegalovirus infection. Whole-study context: Based on public TCR beta signatures, there were indications of CMV infection and of a matching HLA type. General study findings and limits: Summed public TCR beta family frequency identified CMV carriers bearing the relevant HLA. The ex vivo response showed dominance by HLA-C-restricted CMV-specific TCR beta clonotypes.

MiXCR was run by TCRdb on the reads, yielding one entry per CDR3 protein. The sample shows around 170,000 distinct CDR3 sequences, roughly 14% of them seen only once. Many counts were recorded for this clonotype. No antigen is known for it. This CDR3 has 12 residues. The V gene lost 2 bases and the J gene lost 5 bases, with 6 bases spanning the gap. Germline CDR1 reads SGHVS; CDR2 reads FQNEAQ. The chain uses TRBV7-8 and TRBJ2-5; D gene unclear. This TCR derives from a human donor in good health (CMV status not recorded). Some clones in this sample may be carry-over from other donors' samples. Sequenced sample: PBMCs. CDR3 bases: TGTGCCAGCAGCTTATTAGGGGAGACCCAGTACTTC. Encoded protein: CASSLLGETQYF.